This T cell receptor (beta chain) was sequenced during a study of tumor-infiltrating lymphocytes in primary liver carcinoma. Investigators took RNA and DNA out together from roughly 21-30 mg of unsorted bulk tissue. Notes on this clonotype: Germline and junction disagree at one end, which may indicate a read error.

The investigators made TCR beta cDNA from approximately 0.5 ug total RNA, using a constant-region primer. Generation of the TCR beta libraries relied on three nested multiplex PCR rounds using slightly modified ARM-PCR. With TRBV1-TRBV30 forward primers and a C-beta reverse primer, the first two PCR rounds were run for around 10 cycles each. TCRdb redid the calling of the multiplex PCR reads with MiXCR, one entry per CDR3 protein. The sample has about 120,000 distinct CDR3 sequences; 55% to 70% are singletons. The length of the CDR3 is 13 residues. Germline V CDR1 and CDR2: SGHAT, FQNNGV. This chain uses TRBV11-2 with TRBJ2-1; 7 bases match TRBD2. Sequenced material: tumor-adjacent normal liver tissue. The sequence was collected from a woman aged 60 to 75 with primary liver carcinoma and hepatitis B virus infection. The CDR3 loop is CARSWTSGAEQFF. The CDR3 region has the DNA TGTGCCAGGAGCTGGACAAGCGGGGCGGAGCAGTTCTTC.